This paragraph covers one T cell receptor beta chain sequence. This entry is derived from a study of blood T cell repertoires in COVID-19. Study details: The analysed material was cDNA or gDNA that came from T cells, B-cell-depleted T cells, or PBMCs.

Looked up from germline, CDR1 is SEHNR and CDR2 is FQNEAQ (reference sequence). Trimming removed 5 bases from V and 3 bases from J, with 8 bases in between. The CDR3 contains 13 residues. Original data processing: Researchers report that nucleated cell counts were estimated from reference gene primer amplification. The assay was immunoSEQ multiplex PCR, and TCRdb's table has in-frame clones only and misses some. The V and J calls and the clone size are those of that table, but D and trimming were determined from the DNA. The sample shows a few hundred thousand clones, more than 80% of them seen only once.

The sample consisted of PBMCs or T cells enriched from blood (not recorded which). The V call is TRBV7-9, the J call TRBJ1-3, with unresolved D. The TCR originated in a woman in her late teens or twenties in a cohort exposed to, infected with or recovered from COVID-19 (not recorded which). CDR3 sequence: CASSPGDGNTIYF. The CDR3 coding sequence is TGTGCCAGCAGCCCCGGGGATGGAAACACCATATATTTT.